This T cell receptor (beta chain) appears in the sequencing data of a study of Ad26.COV2.S vaccination and SARS-CoV-2 variants. About the research overall: Within the COV1001 Ad26.COV2.S trial arm, the donor was enrolled.

J gave up 2 bases and V 9 bases, and 8 bases lay outside the gene matches. The germline V gene has CDR1 MNHEY and CDR2 SVGAGI. The CDR3 totals 15 residues. This clone was seen a few times. The treatment was: about 20 received Ad26.COV2.S at low or high dose, single or two shots; about 5 received placebo; per-sample allocation not given. Collection of samples fell on day 63 after the first vaccine or placebo injection. TCRdb's copy holds only in-frame clones and misses some; the assay was immunoSEQ multiplex PCR. The table has roughly 380,000 clones, about 85% seen once. This sequence originates from a person aged 18-60 years who received the Ad26.COV2.S COVID-19 vaccine or a placebo. This sample comprised peripheral blood, obtained in a trial of Ad26.COV2.S vaccine versus placebo. J is TRBJ2-1 and V is TRBV6-5, with TRBD2 matching 9 bases. CDR3 nucleotide sequence: TGTGCCAGTTGGCCCTTAGCGGGAGCCTACAATGAGCAGTTCTTC. Its translation: CASWPLAGAYNEQFF.